The clone carrying this TCR beta chain occurred a few times. Its specificity is unknown. V was pared by 1 base and J by 3 bases, with 12 bases between. Germline CDR1 and CDR2: SGDLS and YYNGEE. This CDR3 region has 15 residues. 5'RACE template switching added a universal primer site and UMIs to TCR cDNA. From the 5' RACE reads, TCRdb called clonotypes with MiXCR, one entry per CDR3 protein. The sample has hundreds of thousands of distinct CDR3 sequences; under 20% are singletons. The data derive from a study of T cells after yellow fever vaccination. Overall study context: The authors prepared low-cell-number fractions using SMART-Seq v4 Ultra Low Input. Regarding the study as a whole: Relatively few clonotypes were ones that appeared in both CD4 and CD8 compartments. Post-booster repertoires contained most primary-vaccination clones again (about 96% CD4, around 88% CD8).

The chain carries TRBV9 and TRBJ2-3; D is uncertain. This specimen consisted of PBMCs, obtained before the yellow fever booster vaccination. The receptor comes from a man aged 18 to 35 who received the YFV17D yellow fever vaccine. The CDR3 DNA follows: TGTGCCAGCAGCGTAAGGGCAGGAATGACAGATACGCAGTATTTT. This gives the protein CASSVRAGMTDTQYF.